A single sample gave rise to the 2 T cell receptor beta chains below, sequenced in a study of blood T cell repertoires in COVID-19. TCRdb's table, derived via immunoSEQ multiplex PCR, lists solely in-frame clones and lacks some. The repertoire consists of 95,000 to 100,000 clones, with about 85% occurring once and the leading ten covering about 1.8%. The sequenced sample consisted of peripheral blood. The receptors originated from a woman in her 70s with active or convalescent COVID-19.

This clone was seen once. The chain employs TRBV6-5 and TRBJ1-2, with D possibly being TRBD1 (5 bases). CDR1 and CDR2 from the germline V gene are MNHEY and SVGAGI. The germline V and J ends were trimmed by 5 bases and 2 bases, with 15 bases remaining between them. The CDR3 sequence is 15 residues long. The CDR3 spells CASSRYREGNYGYTF. The CDR3, as DNA: TGTGCCAGCAGTCGCTACCGGGAGGGGAACTATGGCTACACCTTC.

V is TRBV15 and J is TRBJ2-7; a possible D gene is TRBD1 (7 bases). The CDR3 covers 17 residues. CDR1 LNHNV and CDR2 YYDKDF come from the germline V gene (reference sequence). Here the CDR3 DNA reads TGTCCCTCACAGGGGCTAGCGCGGTCCCCCCCCTCCTACGAGCAGTACTTC. Translated: CPSQGLARSPPSYEQYF.